One and the same sample provided the 17 T cell receptor beta chains below, sequenced in a study of cytomegalovirus exposure and HLA in healthy donors (dated by TCRdb to 2015 to 2018). The method was the immunoSEQ multiplex PCR assay. A mixture of 60 forward primers for TCR Vbeta segments and 13 reverse primers for TCR Jbeta segments was used in the multiplex PCR. This immuneACCESS table, as held by TCRdb, lists in-frame sequences with V and J called but not all clones. Of the missing ones, under half trace to an unresolved V gene in checked studies; the others have no known cause. The sample table holds around 140,000 clones, of which about 77% were seen once. The ten largest clonotypes hold around 1.5% of the sample. The sample comprised PBMCs. Receptors originate from a woman in her forties in good health and CMV-seronegative.

The chain couples TRBV28 to TRBJ2-7; 9 bases fit TRBD1. Germline lookup yields CDR1 MDHEN and CDR2 SYDVKM. The CDR3 is 14 residues long. J lost 5 bases, V lost 8 bases, and 10 bases had no gene match. The CDR3 bases are TGTGCCAGCCGGGGGACAGGGAAAAGGAACGAGCAGTACTTC. Protein: CASRGTGKRNEQYF.

The V gene is TRBV18, the J gene TRBJ1-2; D is unclear. The CDR3 has 14 residues. CDR1 KGHSH and CDR2 LQKENI come from the germline V gene. Trimming removed 3 bases from V and 6 bases from J, with 14 bases in between. The CDR3, as DNA: TGTGCCAGCTCACCTGGCGACCGGGGAGATGGCTACACCTTC. Its translation is CASSPGDRGDGYTF. Together with reference TRBV18 and TRBJ1-2, the CDR3 gives the full variable domain: NAGVMQNPRHLVRRRGQEARLRCSPMKGHSHVYWYRQLPEEGLKFMVYLQKENIIDESGMPKERFSAEFPKEGPSILRIQQVVRGDSAAYFCASSPGDRGDGYTFGSGTRLTVV.

This rearrangement joins TRBV4-1 to TRBJ1-4, with D perhaps TRBD1 (5 bases). CDR1 MGHRA and CDR2 YSYEKL come from the germline V gene. The CDR3 length is 16 residues. V gave up 4 bases and J gave up 6 bases, with 18 bases separating them. Here the CDR3 reads CASSRWQEPGDEKLFF. The CDR3 nucleotides read TGCGCCAGCAGCCGTTGGCAGGAACCGGGGGATGAAAAACTGTTTTTT.

The V and J genes are TRBV6-6 and TRBJ2-7; the D gene is possibly TRBD1 (6 bases). Between the trimmed V and J ends, which lost 2 bases and 4 bases, there was a span of 12 bases. The CDR3 has 14 amino acids. Germline-derived CDR1 and CDR2 are MNHNY and SVGAGI (reference sequence). As DNA, the CDR3 is TGTGCCAGCAGTTACCGGGACAAAACTTACGAGCAGTACTTC. Its translation: CASSYRDKTYEQYF.

The V and J genes are TRBV7-6 and TRBJ2-6, with a tentative D call TRBD2 (5 bases). In germline, CDR1 is SGHVS, CDR2 FNYEAQ. The CDR3 consists of 16 residues. The V gene lost 1 base and the J gene lost 0 bases, with 7 bases spanning the gap. The CDR3 bases are TGTGCCAGCAGCTTAGGAGGGAGCTCTGGGGCCAACGTCCTGACTTTC. Amino acid sequence: CASSLGGSSGANVLTF.

CDR3: CAWGTGSFTDTQYF. CDR3 bases: TGTGCCTGGGGCACCGGGAGCTTCACAGATACGCAGTATTTT. The chain carries TRBV30 and TRBJ2-3; perhaps TRBD2 as D (6 bases). This CDR3 has 14 residues. Germline lookup yields CDR1 GTSNPN and CDR2 SVGIG (reference sequence). Trimming took 5 bases from V and 2 from J, leaving 14 bases between them.

This chain connects TRBV6-5 to TRBJ2-7, with 12 nucleotides matching TRBD2. The V gene end was trimmed by 2 bases and the J gene end by 4 bases; junction bases not matched to a gene: 3. The CDR3 loop spans 15 amino acids. CDR1 is MNHEY and CDR2 is SVGAGI in the germline V gene. The DNA of the CDR3 is TGTGCCAGCAGTTACCTAGCGGGGGGGGAATACGAGCAGTACTTC. It translates to CASSYLAGGEYEQYF.

The chain joins TRBV7-9 to TRBJ1-5; D is uncertain. The ends were cut back, 2 bases at V and 3 bases at J, with 5 bases in the middle. There are 13 residues in the CDR3. CDR1 SEHNR and CDR2 FQNEAQ come from the germline V gene (reference sequence). This CDR3 is CASSLTVNQPQHF. The CDR3 DNA sequence: TGTGCCAGCAGCTTAACAGTCAATCAGCCCCAGCATTTT.

The chain links TRBV2 to TRBJ1-6; 9 nucleotides align to TRBD1. CDR3 length: 14 residues. The V gene end was trimmed by 5 bases and the J gene end by 9 bases; junction bases not matched to a gene: 5. Germline-derived CDR1 and CDR2 are SNHLY and FYNNEI. The CDR3 nucleotides are TGTGCCAGCAGTAGGGACAGGGATGGTTCACCCCTCCACTTT. Amino acids: CASSRDRDGSPLHF.

This clone showed up just once. J is TRBJ2-7 and V is TRBV6-5; 8 bases match TRBD2. V dropped 7 bases and J dropped 4; count of bases not matched to a gene: 6. CDR3 size: 13 residues. The V gene's germline CDR1 is MNHEY and CDR2 SVGAGI. The CDR3 here is CASNAGGWYEQYF. CDR3 in DNA: TGTGCCAGCAATGCGGGGGGCTGGTACGAGCAGTACTTC.

The V call is TRBV19, the J call TRBJ2-3; TRBD1 matches 8 bases. The V gene end was trimmed by 5 bases and the J gene end by 5 bases; junction bases not matched to a gene: 12. The germline V gene encodes CDR1 LNHDA and CDR2 SQIVND (reference sequence). The CDR3 consists of 16 residues. DNA for the CDR3: TGTGCCAGTAGTGGTTCGGGTCGGACAGGGAAAGATACGCAGTATTTT. This translates into CASSGSGRTGKDTQYF.

The genes are TRBV25-1 and TRBJ2-5, with 10 bases matching TRBD2. The germline gives CDR1 MGHDK, CDR2 SYGVNS. This CDR3 region has 16 residues. Trimming cost V 3 bases and J 5 bases; bases outside gene matches: 9. CDR3 sequence: CASSEERGGLGETQYF. As DNA, the CDR3 is TGTGCCAGCAGTGAGGAGCGGGGGGGCCTTGGTGAGACCCAGTACTTC.

This chain connects TRBV7-2 to TRBJ1-1; D is uncertain. CDR1 is SGHTA, CDR2 FQGNSA, per germline. This CDR3 comprises 13 residues. The V end lost 5 bases, the J end lost 3 bases, and 10 bases lay between the germline ends. The CDR3 sequence is CASSVRRDTEAFF. In nucleotides, the CDR3 is TGTGCCAGCAGCGTTCGGAGGGACACTGAAGCTTTCTTT.

On this clone itself: One end of the junction does not line up with germline, which may come from a read error. The V gene is TRBV7-8, the J gene TRBJ1-3, with D unresolved. Germline-derived CDR1 and CDR2 are SGHVS and FQNEAQ. The CDR3 length is 13 residues. The CDR3 spells CASTLVGGNTIYF. CDR3 sequence (DNA): TGTGCAAGCACCCTCGTCGGTGGAAACACCATATATTTT.

This rearrangement joins TRBV7-2 to TRBJ1-1; 7 bases agree with TRBD1. J was trimmed by 3 bases and V by 5 bases; bases with no gene match: 6. The germline V gene encodes CDR1 SGHTA and CDR2 FQGNSA. The CDR3 length is 14 residues. The CDR3 is CASSPGGRYTEAFF. In DNA form, the CDR3 reads TGTGCCAGCAGCCCAGGGGGACGGTACACTGAAGCTTTCTTT.

This sequence joins TRBV14 and TRBJ2-3, with 8 bases lining up with TRBD2. Looked up from germline, CDR1 is SGHDN and CDR2 is FVKESK. The CDR3 is 16 residues long. J gave up 8 bases and V 4 bases, and 14 bases lay outside the gene matches. The CDR3: CASSRAGGAVRGTQYF. In DNA, the CDR3 is TGTGCCAGCAGCCGGGCGGGGGGCGCGGTCCGAGGTACGCAGTATTTT.

The chain couples TRBV6-6 to TRBJ1-5, with a possible D match to TRBD1 (6 bases). Germline-derived CDR1 and CDR2 are MNHNY and SVGAGI (reference sequence). The CDR3 consists of 14 residues. V dropped 11 bases and J dropped 0 bases, with 14 bases sitting between them. CDR3 amino acids: CASQGRLSNQPQHF. The CDR3 DNA reads TGTGCCTCACAGGGACGGCTTAGCAATCAGCCCCAGCATTTT.